The entry that follows covers one T cell receptor beta chain sequence. TCRdb keeps only in-frame clones here, not all; method: immunoSEQ multiplex PCR. The sample yields approximately 190,000 clones, about 88% seen once. The data were obtained in a study of blood T cell repertoires in COVID-19. Turning to the study itself: The cDNA or gDNA used as material had been derived from T cells, B-cell-depleted T cells, or PBMCs.

The CDR3 loop spans 11 amino acids. The V and J ends lost 8 bases and 3 bases, in that order; junction bases with no gene match: 1. Per the germline V gene, CDR1 is MGHDK and CDR2 is SYGVNS. The sequenced sample consisted of peripheral blood. The sequence came from a woman in her thirties or forties who had recovered from COVID-19. The chain employs TRBV25-1 and TRBJ2-7; 7 bases fit TRBD2. The CDR3 DNA follows: TGTGCCAGCGGACTAGGCTACGAGCAGTACTTC. Its protein product is CASGLGYEQYF.